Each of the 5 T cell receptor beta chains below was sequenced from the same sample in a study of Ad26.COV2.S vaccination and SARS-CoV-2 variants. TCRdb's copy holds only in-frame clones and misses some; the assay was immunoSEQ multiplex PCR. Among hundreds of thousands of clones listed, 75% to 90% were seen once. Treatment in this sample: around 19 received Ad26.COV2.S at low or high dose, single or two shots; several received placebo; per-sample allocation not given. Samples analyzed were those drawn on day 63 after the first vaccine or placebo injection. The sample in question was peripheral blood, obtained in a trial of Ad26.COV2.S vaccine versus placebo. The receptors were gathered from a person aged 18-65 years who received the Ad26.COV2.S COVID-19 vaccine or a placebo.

In nucleotides, the CDR3 is TGTGCCTGGAGTGAGGGACATTACTATGGCTACACCTTC. Protein sequence: CAWSEGHYYGYTF. This rearrangement joins TRBV30 to TRBJ1-2; D possibly corresponds to TRBD1 (6 bases). V was shortened by 1 base and J by 3 bases, with 9 bases between the two germline ends. The length of the CDR3 is 13 residues. Germline V CDR1 and CDR2: GTSNPN, SVGIG (reference sequence).

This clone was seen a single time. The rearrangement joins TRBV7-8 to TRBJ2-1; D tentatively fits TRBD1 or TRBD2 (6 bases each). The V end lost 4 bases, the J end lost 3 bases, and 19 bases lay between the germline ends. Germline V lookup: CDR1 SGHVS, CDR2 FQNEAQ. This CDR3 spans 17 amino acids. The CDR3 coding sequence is TGTGCCAGCAGCTCCCAGGAGGGTGGGGGCTACTACAATGAGCAGTTCTTC. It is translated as CASSSQEGGGYYNEQFF.

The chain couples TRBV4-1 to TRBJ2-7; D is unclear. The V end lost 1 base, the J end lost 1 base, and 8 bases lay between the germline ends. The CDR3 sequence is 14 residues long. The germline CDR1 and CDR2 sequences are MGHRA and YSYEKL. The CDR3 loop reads CASSQVDRSYEQYF. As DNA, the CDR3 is TGCGCCAGCAGCCAAGTGGACCGTTCCTACGAGCAGTACTTC.

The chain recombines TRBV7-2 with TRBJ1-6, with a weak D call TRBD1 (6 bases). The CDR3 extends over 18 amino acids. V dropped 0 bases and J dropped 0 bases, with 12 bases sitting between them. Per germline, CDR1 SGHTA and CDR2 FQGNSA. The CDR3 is CASSLAMQGSSYNSPLHF. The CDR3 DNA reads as TGTGCCAGCAGCTTAGCGATGCAGGGGAGCTCCTATAATTCACCCCTCCACTTT.

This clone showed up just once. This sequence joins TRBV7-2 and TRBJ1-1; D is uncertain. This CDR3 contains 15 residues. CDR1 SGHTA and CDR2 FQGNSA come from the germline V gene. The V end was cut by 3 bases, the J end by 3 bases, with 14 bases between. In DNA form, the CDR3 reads TGTGCCAGCAGCTTCGTCCCCTCCGGTGACACTGAAGCTTTCTTT. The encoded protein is CASSFVPSGDTEAFF.